The text below deals with one T cell receptor beta chain. This sample was taken from a study of blood T cell repertoires in COVID-19. The germline V gene has CDR1 GTSNPN and CDR2 SVGIG (reference sequence). CDR3 length: 15 residues. Trimming pared 1 base from V and 6 bases from J, leaving 18 bases between. Profiled with immunoSEQ multiplex PCR; TCRdb holds only in-frame clones, not every one. The table lists approximately 150,000 clones, 85% to 90% of them singletons. Sequencing was performed on peripheral blood. The origin of this receptor is a woman in her seventies with acute or convalescent COVID-19. The V call is TRBV30, the J call TRBJ1-1, with a weak D call TRBD1 (6 bases). The CDR3 loop reads CAWSGITGSYPEAFF. DNA of the CDR3: TGTGCCTGGAGTGGGATCACAGGGTCCTATCCTGAAGCTTTCTTT.